These 29 T cell receptor beta chains were sequenced from one sample in a study of T-cell reconstitution after alpha-beta-depleted transplantation in children. Unique molecular identifiers were used in preparing the TCRbeta library. TCRdb ran MiXCR on the PCR reads and lists one entry per CDR3 protein. Of 750,000 to 950,000 distinct CDR3 sequences listed, roughly 16% were seen once; the top ten hold roughly 5%. Specimen: PBMCs, mostly from graft donor cells, collected 360 days after TCRalphabeta/CD19-depleted stem cell transplant. Every receptor here comes from a male patient between 10 and 17 years old who had a stem cell transplant for acute lymphoblastic leukemia, so the T cells may come from the graft donor.

In its sample, this clonotype was seen once. This chain links TRBV9 with TRBJ2-7; D may be TRBD2 (7 bases). The CDR3 loop spans 14 amino acids. The ends were cut back, 2 bases at V and 4 bases at J, with 13 bases in the middle. Looked up from germline, CDR1 is SGDLS and CDR2 is YYNGEE. The CDR3 region has the DNA TGTGCCAGCAGCGTTAGGGGGGGCCGGTACGAGCAGTACTTC. It translates to CASSVRGGRYEQYF.

As to this clonotype: Relative to the germline gene, one junction end is altered; a read error may explain this. In DNA, the CDR3 is TGTGCCTGCAGCCAACTTAGCGGTTTTAACTACGAGCAGTACTTC. The encoded protein is CACSQLSGFNYEQYF. This chain joins TRBV3-1 and TRBJ2-7; possibly TRBD2 for D (6 bases). CDR1 is LGHDT and CDR2 is YNNKEL in the germline V gene (reference sequence). The CDR3 length is 15 residues.

The CDR3 DNA reads as TGTGCCAGCAGTCTTAGCGGGAGGGCGGTAAATGAGCAGTTCTTC. Encoded protein: CASSLSGRAVNEQFF. V is TRBV25-1 and J is TRBJ2-1, with 11 bases lining up with TRBD2. With 5 bases clipped from V and 7 bases from J, the junction kept 7 bases outside the gene matches. CDR1 is MGHDK, CDR2 SYGVNS, per germline. The length of the CDR3 is 15 residues.

The J gene is TRBJ2-7, the V gene TRBV6-2 or TRBV6-3, with D hard to call. Looked up from germline, CDR1 is MNHEY and CDR2 is SVGEGT. CDR3 length equals 14 residues. V dropped 5 bases and J dropped 0 bases, with 11 bases sitting between them. The CDR3 DNA follows: TGTGCCAGCAGTCCTCTGGGCCCCTCCTACGAGCAGTACTTC. Residues: CASSPLGPSYEQYF.

The V and J genes are TRBV4-2 and TRBJ2-7; tentative D call: TRBD1 (6 bases). Germline V gives CDR1 LGHNA, CDR2 YNFKEQ. V was shortened by 1 base and J by 6 bases, with 16 bases between the two germline ends. The CDR3 loop spans 15 amino acids. The CDR3 sequence: CASSQARQGPIEQYF. The CDR3 bases are TGTGCCAGCAGCCAAGCTCGCCAGGGGCCCATCGAGCAGTACTTC.

This clonotype has only a few counts. The rearrangement uses TRBV7-9 and TRBJ1-6, with 7 bases aligning to TRBD1. Germline V gives CDR1 SEHNR, CDR2 FQNEAQ (reference sequence). This CDR3 has 14 amino acids. Trimming took 5 bases from V and 10 from J; bases not matched to a gene: 8. The CDR3 loop is CASSLTGAGSPLHF. The CDR3 DNA reads as TGTGCCAGCAGCCTTACAGGGGCAGGATCACCCCTCCACTTT.

With regard to this clonotype: A much larger clone differs from this one at a single base, so this may be a read error. The chain links TRBV29-1 to TRBJ2-5, with 9 nucleotides matching TRBD1. Germline V gives CDR1 SQVTM, CDR2 ANQGSEA. This CDR3 has 12 amino acids. V trimming: 6 bases; J trimming: 9 bases; junction bases outside the gene matches: 8. The CDR3, as DNA: TGCAGCGTGGACAGGGGTCGGGAGGCCCAGTACTTC. It codes for CSVDRGREAQYF.

At least ten counts were recorded for this clonotype. The chain joins TRBV12-3 or TRBV12-4 to TRBJ1-1, with a tentative D call TRBD1 (5 bases). This CDR3 spans 13 amino acids. V lost 6 bases and J 1 base, leaving 9 bases between the germline ends. The CDR3 spells CASRIRGNTEAFF. The CDR3 bases are TGTGCCAGCAGAATTAGGGGGAACACTGAAGCTTTCTTT.

The genes are TRBV3-1 and TRBJ2-3; D unresolved. This CDR3 has 15 amino acids. Trimming took 0 bases from V and 4 from J, leaving 11 bases between them. CDR1 is LGHDT and CDR2 is YNNKEL in the germline V gene (reference sequence). For the CDR3, the DNA is TGTGCCAGCAGCCAAGATCGACCGGCCGCAGATACGCAGTATTTT. It yields the protein CASSQDRPAADTQYF.

At least ten counts were recorded for this clonotype. V and J are TRBV5-1 and TRBJ2-2; 14 bases fit TRBD2. The J segment lost 0 bases and the V segment lost 4 bases, leaving 2 bases of the junction unmatched. In germline, CDR1 is SGHRS, CDR2 YFSETQ. The CDR3 contains 17 residues. The CDR3 loop is CASSRTSGRPNTGELFF. The CDR3 bases are TGCGCCAGCAGCCGGACTAGCGGGAGGCCGAACACCGGGGAGCTGTTTTTT.

This clonotype was observed a handful of times. V is TRBV4-2 and J is TRBJ1-5; TRBD1 is a possible D gene (6 bases). CDR1 and CDR2 from the germline V gene are LGHNA and YNFKEQ. The CDR3 has 18 amino acids. The ends were cut back, 0 bases at V and 2 bases at J, with 17 bases in the middle. In nucleotides, the CDR3 is TGTGCCAGCAGCCAAGAGGAAGTCGCAGGGGTGGGCAATCAGCCCCAGCATTTT. Protein: CASSQEEVAGVGNQPQHF.

The chain employs TRBV14 and TRBJ2-7, with D possibly TRBD1 on 6 matching bases. The CDR3 extends over 14 amino acids. Per germline, CDR1 SGHDN and CDR2 FVKESK. Trimming left V 6 bases short and J 2 bases short, with 14 bases between. This chain's CDR3 is CASSPWTDAYEQYF. In DNA, the CDR3 is TGTGCCAGCAGTCCTTGGACAGACGCCTACGAGCAGTACTTC.

This clonotype was picked up a small number of times. This rearrangement joins TRBV5-1 to TRBJ2-5, with 9 bases fitting TRBD2. J was trimmed by 5 bases and V by 3 bases; bases with no gene match: 8. CDR3 length: 15 amino acids. Germline V lookup: CDR1 SGHRS, CDR2 YFSETQ. CDR3 sequence (DNA): TGCGCCAGCAGCTCTGCTGGGCGGGAGGGCGAGACCCAGTACTTC. Translated: CASSSAGREGETQYF.

This clonotype appeared a few times. The rearrangement uses TRBV27 and TRBJ2-1, with 11 bases identical to TRBD2. CDR3 length: 14 amino acids. Germline V gene data show CDR1 as MNHEY and CDR2 as SMNVEV (reference sequence). V was pared by 10 bases and J by 6 bases, with 8 bases of the junction left unmatched. The CDR3 sequence: CAILLAGVPNEQFF. CDR3 coding DNA: TGTGCCATCTTACTAGCGGGAGTACCCAATGAGCAGTTCTTC.

This clonotype showed up just a few times. The chain has TRBV9 and TRBJ2-2; 7 bases map to TRBD2. Germline V gene lookup returns CDR1 SGDLS and CDR2 YYNGEE. This CDR3 is built from 16 residues. J was trimmed by 3 bases and V by 0 bases; bases with no gene match: 5. The CDR3 nucleotides are TGTGCCAGCAGCGTAGAGCCGGGAGGTTACACCGGGGAGCTGTTTTTT. This codes for CASSVEPGGYTGELFF.

This clonotype was counted at least ten times. The chain has TRBV25-1 and TRBJ2-7; a weak D match, TRBD1 (5 bases). V was cut by 2 bases and J by 4 bases, with 6 bases left in between. CDR3 length equals 12 residues. Germline V gene lookup returns CDR1 MGHDK and CDR2 SYGVNS. CDR3 bases: TGTGCCAGCAGTGAACAGGGATACGAGCAGTACTTC. Its translation: CASSEQGYEQYF.

J is TRBJ2-5 and V is TRBV18, with 7 bases fitting TRBD2. This CDR3 comprises 14 residues. Trimming cost V 3 bases and J 4 bases; bases outside gene matches: 5. Germline CDR1 and CDR2: KGHSH and LQKENI. CDR3 sequence (DNA): TGTGCCAGCTCACCGACTAGCCGTGGAGAGACCCAGTACTTC. Amino acids: CASSPTSRGETQYF.

This clonotype was counted between two and nine times. This chain connects TRBV6-5 to TRBJ1-2; perhaps TRBD1 as D (5 bases). The CDR3 has 14 amino acids. Trimming shortened V by 0 bases and J by 3 bases, and 8 bases separated the two germline ends. CDR1 and CDR2 from the germline V gene are MNHEY and SVGAGI. The CDR3 coding sequence is TGTGCCAGCAGTTACTCGGCAGGGCACTATGGCTACACCTTC. Its translation is CASSYSAGHYGYTF.

This clonotype was seen a few times. The gene calls are TRBV9 and TRBJ1-1, with 7 bases lining up with TRBD1. The CDR3 contains 16 residues. After removal of 0 bases from V and 4 bases from J, the junction contained 9 bases not matched to a gene. Per the germline V gene, CDR1 is SGDLS and CDR2 is YYNGEE. DNA for the CDR3: TGTGCCAGCAGCGTAGCCCCTACGACAGGGAGCACTGAAGCTTTCTTT. Residues: CASSVAPTTGSTEAFF.

This clonotype has a handful of counts. V gene TRBV9 combines with J gene TRBJ2-5; 8 bases are shared with TRBD1. V lost 2 bases to trimming and J lost 5 bases; unmatched junction nucleotides: 8. Germline lookup yields CDR1 SGDLS and CDR2 YYNGEE. The CDR3 is made up of 15 amino acids. CDR3 nucleotides: TGTGCCAGCAGCGTTCGGGACAGGTCCGTGGAGACCCAGTACTTC. Translated: CASSVRDRSVETQYF.

This clonotype was detected many times. This rearrangement joins TRBV29-1 to TRBJ2-7; 8 bases are shared with TRBD2. The J segment lost 3 bases and the V segment lost 3 bases, leaving 10 bases of the junction unmatched. This CDR3 contains 15 residues. Germline CDR1 reads SQVTM; CDR2 reads ANQGSEA. The CDR3 reads CSVETSGRGNYEQYF. In nucleotides, the CDR3 is TGCAGCGTTGAGACCTCCGGGAGGGGGAACTACGAGCAGTACTTC.

A few counts support this clonotype. V is TRBV10-1 and J is TRBJ1-1; D might be TRBD1 (5 bases). The CDR3 has 12 residues. V shed 2 bases and J shed 4 bases, with 5 bases lying between them. In germline, CDR1 is WNHNN, CDR2 SYGVQD (reference sequence). The CDR3 region has the DNA TGCGCCAGCAGTGAGAGGGGCACTGAAGCTTTCTTT. It codes for CASSERGTEAFF.

The chain combines TRBV12-3 or TRBV12-4 with TRBJ2-1; D is uncertain. CDR3 length: 16 amino acids. V was trimmed by 3 bases and J by 3 bases, leaving 15 bases between them. CDR3 coding DNA: TGTGCCAGCAGTTTCACCCGTGGCCGTTTCTACAATGAGCAGTTCTTC. This translates into CASSFTRGRFYNEQFF.

A few counts support this clonotype. CDR3 in DNA: TGCGCCAGCAGCCAAGATGAGGACGAATTGCAAGAGACCCAGTACTTC. Translated, it gives CASSQDEDELQETQYF. This chain uses TRBV4-1 with TRBJ2-5, with D uncertain. V was trimmed by 0 bases and J by 2 bases, leaving 13 bases between them. The CDR3 has 16 amino acids. Germline lookup yields CDR1 MGHRA and CDR2 YSYEKL.

The CDR3 bases are TGTGCCAGCAGCCTTCGTCGGACCGGCGCCAAAAACATTCAGTACTTC. It translates to CASSLRRTGAKNIQYF. The rearrangement uses TRBV7-6 and TRBJ2-4; D uncertain. Germline V lookup: CDR1 SGHVS, CDR2 FNYEAQ. The V gene lost 5 bases and the J gene lost 1 base, with 15 bases spanning the gap. This CDR3 spans 16 amino acids. Based on the CDR3 plus reference TRBV7-6 and TRBJ2-4, the full variable domain is GAGVSQSPRYKVTKRGQDVALRCDPISGHVSLYWYRQALGQGPEFLTYFNYEAQQDKSGLPNDRFSAERPEGSISTLTIQRTEQRDSAMYRCASSLRRTGAKNIQYFGAGTRLSVL.

The CDR3 sequence is CASSRSGTADNYGYTF. CDR3 nucleotides: TGTGCCAGCAGTCGATCCGGGACCGCGGATAACTATGGCTACACCTTC. The chain joins TRBV12-3 or TRBV12-4 to TRBJ1-2, with D tentatively TRBD1 (5 bases). The CDR3 runs 16 residues. V was trimmed by 5 bases and J by 1 base, leaving 17 bases between them.

This clonotype was counted at least ten times. The rearrangement links TRBV3-1 to TRBJ2-3; TRBD1 is a possible D gene (6 bases). CDR1 LGHDT and CDR2 YNNKEL come from the germline V gene (reference sequence). The CDR3 covers 11 residues. V lost 5 bases to trimming and J lost 10 bases, with 10 bases between them. In DNA form, the CDR3 reads TGTGCCAGCAGCTATACAGGGCCGCAGTATTTT. Translation: CASSYTGPQYF.

The rearrangement uses TRBV12-3 or TRBV12-4 and TRBJ2-5; D tentatively fits TRBD1 or TRBD2 (5 bases each). Deletions cut 7 bases from V and 5 bases from J, with 23 bases between. The CDR3 consists of 16 residues. CDR3 sequence reads: CASKGSWGFWSETQYF. The CDR3 DNA reads TGTGCCAGCAAGGGGAGTTGGGGTTTCTGGTCGGAGACCCAGTACTTC.

The chain joins TRBV24-1 to TRBJ2-5; 9 nucleotides line up with TRBD2. The CDR3 spans 14 residues. Per the germline V gene, CDR1 is KGHDR and CDR2 is SFDVKD. Trimming took 6 bases from V and 5 from J; bases not matched to a gene: 6. The CDR3 nucleotides read TGTGCCACCAGTAGCGGGAGGAATGCGGAGACCCAGTACTTC. This gives the protein CATSSGRNAETQYF.